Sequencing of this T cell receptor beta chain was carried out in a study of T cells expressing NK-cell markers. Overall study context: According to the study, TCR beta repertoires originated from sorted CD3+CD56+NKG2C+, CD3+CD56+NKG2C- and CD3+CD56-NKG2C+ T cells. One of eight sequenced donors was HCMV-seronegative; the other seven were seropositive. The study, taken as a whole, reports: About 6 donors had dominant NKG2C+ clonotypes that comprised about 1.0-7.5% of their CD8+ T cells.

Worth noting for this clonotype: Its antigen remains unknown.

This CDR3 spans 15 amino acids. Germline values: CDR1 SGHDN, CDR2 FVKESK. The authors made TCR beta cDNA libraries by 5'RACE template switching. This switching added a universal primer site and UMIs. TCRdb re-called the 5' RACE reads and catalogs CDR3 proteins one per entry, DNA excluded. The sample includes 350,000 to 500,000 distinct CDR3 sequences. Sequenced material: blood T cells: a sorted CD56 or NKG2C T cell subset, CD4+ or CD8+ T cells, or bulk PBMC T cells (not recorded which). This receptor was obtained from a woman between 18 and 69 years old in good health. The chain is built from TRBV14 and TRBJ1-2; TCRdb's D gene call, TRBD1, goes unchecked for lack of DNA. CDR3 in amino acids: CASSQAYGTNYGYTF.